The next 31 T cell receptor beta chains were all read from a single sample in a study of T cells in Graves' hyperthyroidism and ophthalmopathy. Amplification targeted TCR beta CDR3 regions from RNA transcripts. The study used the HTBI primer set for a first-round RT-PCR of the TCR CDR3. A single record per CDR3 protein comes from TCRdb applying MiXCR to the multiplex PCR reads. Of roughly 500,000 distinct CDR3 sequences detected, approximately 15% appear once; the ten largest clones hold roughly 5.5%. The sequencing input was blood. All receptors derive from a woman in her 30s with Graves' hyperthyroidism that later progressed to Graves' ophthalmopathy.

J is TRBJ2-1 and V is TRBV12-3 or TRBV12-4; TRBD1 might be the D (5 bases). Deletions cut 11 bases from V and 1 base from J, with 15 bases between. This CDR3 has 14 amino acids. The CDR3 reads CAGTPDSSYNEQFF. CDR3 nucleotide sequence: TGTGCCGGCACCCCAGACAGTTCCTACAATGAGCAGTTCTTC.

This clonotype has at least ten counts. The chain joins TRBV12-3 or TRBV12-4 to TRBJ2-7, with D possibly matching TRBD1 (5 bases). V lost 7 bases and J 3 bases, leaving 10 bases between the germline ends. The CDR3 contains 12 residues. The CDR3 spells CASKQDGYEQYF. The CDR3 DNA reads TGTGCCAGCAAACAGGATGGCTACGAGCAGTACTTC.

This clonotype was recorded a few times. The chain links TRBV12-3 or TRBV12-4 to TRBJ2-1; 11 bases line up with TRBD2. Germline trimming cut 0 bases from V and 8 bases from J; bases unmatched to any gene: 6. The CDR3 covers 16 residues. The CDR3 DNA follows: TGTGCCAGCAGTTTAGCGCCAACTAGCGGGAGCTATGAGCAGTTCTTC. Protein: CASSLAPTSGSYEQFF.

This clonotype was recorded many times. The chain recombines TRBV19 with TRBJ1-1; possible D gene TRBD1, 6 bases. Germline lookup yields CDR1 LNHDA and CDR2 SQIVND (reference sequence). This CDR3 is built from 12 residues. With 5 bases removed from V and 7 bases from J, the gap between germline ends came to 11 bases. The CDR3 region has the DNA TGTGCCAGTAGTTCCACAGGGAGTGAAGCTTTCTTT. Translation gives CASSSTGSEAFF.

The sample holds many counts of this clonotype. This rearrangement joins TRBV27 to TRBJ1-1; D unclear. The germline CDR1 and CDR2 sequences are MNHEY and SMNVEV (reference sequence). Deletions cut 5 bases from V and 6 bases from J, with 22 bases between. The CDR3 covers 16 residues. CDR3 region: CASSPAPTLVGSEAFF. The CDR3 DNA sequence: TGTGCCAGCAGTCCAGCCCCGACGCTGGTCGGCTCTGAAGCTTTCTTT.

Regarding this clonotype: This may be a read error: a much more frequent sequence differs by one nucleotide. The chain is built from TRBV10-2 and TRBJ2-7; tentatively, D is TRBD2 (5 bases). V gave up 2 bases and J gave up 0 bases, with 11 bases separating them. The germline V gene encodes CDR1 WSHSY and CDR2 SAAADI. The CDR3 is made up of 15 amino acids. The CDR3: CASSEARRSSYEQYF. The CDR3 DNA reads TGCGCCAGCAGTGAGGCGAGGAGGAGCTCCTACGAGCAGTACTTC.

The sample holds many counts of this clonotype. The J gene is TRBJ2-7, the V gene TRBV12-3 or TRBV12-4; 10 nucleotides line up with TRBD1. The trim removed 5 bases at V and 5 bases at J, leaving 6 bases unmatched. This CDR3 contains 14 residues. CDR3 sequence: CASSVTGTGDEQYF. As DNA, the CDR3 is TGTGCCAGCAGTGTCACCGGGACAGGGGACGAGCAGTACTTC.

The V gene is TRBV5-1, the J gene TRBJ2-2; 12 bases match TRBD2. CDR1 is SGHRS and CDR2 is YFSETQ in the germline V gene. The length of the CDR3 is 15 residues. Trimming took 6 bases from V and 5 from J; bases not matched to a gene: 5. DNA of the CDR3: TGCGCCAGCAAAAGGACTAGCGGGGTTACCGGGGAGCTGTTTTTT. Its protein is CASKRTSGVTGELFF.

This clonotype came up a few times. A junction end diverges from the germline sequence, so it may reflect a read error. The CDR3 here is CSAEREVYNEQLF. The CDR3 DNA sequence: TGCAGTGCCGAGCGGGAGGTCTACAATGAGCAGCTCTTC. The V gene is TRBV20-1, the J gene TRBJ2-1, with TRBD2 identical over 9 bases. The CDR3 is made up of 13 amino acids. Germline V gene sequence: CDR1 DFQATT, CDR2 SNEGSKA (reference sequence).

This clonotype was found many times. The genes are TRBV12-5 and TRBJ1-5; a weak D match, TRBD1 (6 bases). V lost 2 bases, J lost 8 bases, and 10 bases lay in between. CDR3 length equals 13 residues. The germline V gene encodes CDR1 LGHNT and CDR2 FRNRAP. For the CDR3, the DNA is TGTGCTAGTGGTTTGAAGGGGGGGGAGCCCCAGCATTTT. Amino acid sequence: CASGLKGGEPQHF.

This clonotype was counted at least ten times. The V and J genes are TRBV10-3 and TRBJ1-2; weak D call: TRBD1 (5 bases). This CDR3 is 13 amino acids long. V was shortened by 4 bases and J by 4 bases, with 10 bases between the two germline ends. Germline loops: CDR1 ENHRY, CDR2 SYGVKD. The CDR3 here is CAISAGIGYGYTF. The CDR3 DNA reads as TGTGCCATCAGTGCAGGGATAGGCTATGGCTACACCTTC.

This clonotype appeared many times. The genes are TRBV24-1 and TRBJ2-1; TRBD2 agrees at 10 bases. This CDR3 is 16 amino acids long. Germline V gene sequence: CDR1 KGHDR, CDR2 SFDVKD. J lost 10 bases, V lost 7 bases, and 15 bases had no gene match. The CDR3 reads CATRGGPSGSVGEQFF. The DNA for the CDR3 is TGTGCCACCAGGGGGGGACCTAGCGGGAGCGTGGGAGAGCAGTTCTTC.

This chain uses TRBV24-1 with TRBJ1-4; unclear D gene. This CDR3 comprises 14 residues. Germline V gene lookup returns CDR1 KGHDR and CDR2 SFDVKD. The V gene lost 4 bases and the J gene lost 4 bases, with 9 bases spanning the gap. The CDR3 nucleotides read TGTGCCACCAGTGAAAGGGTCGTTAATGAAAAACTGTTTTTT. Protein sequence: CATSERVVNEKLFF.

V is TRBV7-8 and J is TRBJ1-6; possible D gene TRBD1, 5 bases. The CDR3 sequence is 15 residues long. Germline CDR1 is SGHVS and CDR2 is FQNEAQ. CDR3 sequence reads: CATHHPGRVNSPLHF. For the CDR3, the DNA is TGTGCAACTCACCACCCGGGACGTGTTAATTCACCCCTCCACTTT.

This clonotype was counted at least ten times. This rearrangement joins TRBV12-3 or TRBV12-4 to TRBJ2-3; D remains ambiguous. This CDR3 contains 13 residues. With 1 base removed from V and 2 bases from J, the gap between germline ends came to 4 bases. This chain's CDR3 is CASSLDLTDTQYF. CDR3 bases: TGTGCCAGCAGTTTAGACCTCACAGATACGCAGTATTTT.

This clonotype was counted at least ten times. The rearrangement links TRBV5-1 to TRBJ1-1; no clear D. Trimming pared 6 bases from V and 5 bases from J, leaving 17 bases between. Germline-derived CDR1 and CDR2 are SGHRS and YFSETQ. CDR3 size: 14 residues. The CDR3 sequence is CASNPGGIKTEAFF. The CDR3, as DNA: TGCGCCAGCAACCCTGGAGGGATCAAAACTGAAGCTTTCTTT.

The chain recombines TRBV28 with TRBJ2-3, with D possibly TRBD2 on 5 matching bases. Trimming took off 10 bases at V and 6 bases at J, with 20 bases between the two ends. This CDR3 has 14 amino acids. CDR1 and CDR2 from the germline V gene are MDHEN and SYDVKM. CDR3 nucleotide sequence: TGTGCCACTCGGAGAGGGCCATCCGAGGATACGCAGTATTTT. It encodes CATRRGPSEDTQYF.

The sample holds many counts of this clonotype. J is TRBJ1-2 and V is TRBV7-2, with D maybe TRBD1 (5 bases). CDR1 and CDR2 (germline): SGHTA, FQGNSA. Trimming removed 1 base at V and 6 bases at J, with 9 bases between. CDR3 size: 13 residues. The CDR3 DNA reads TGTGCCAGCAGCTTAGAACCAGGGAATGGCTACACCTTC. The encoded protein is CASSLEPGNGYTF.

This clonotype was seen a handful of times. The genes are TRBV9 and TRBJ1-5; 8 bases fit TRBD1. J gave up 3 bases and V 4 bases, and 6 bases lay outside the gene matches. CDR3 length equals 15 residues. CDR1 is SGDLS and CDR2 is YYNGEE in the germline V gene. The CDR3 bases are TGTGCCAGCAGCAGAACAGGGGGGGACAATCAGCCCCAGCATTTT. This sequence encodes CASSRTGGDNQPQHF.

This clonotype has ten or more counts. The chain recombines TRBV7-9 with TRBJ2-2, with D unresolved. V was trimmed by 5 bases and J by 0 bases, leaving 13 bases between them. CDR3 length: 16 amino acids. Germline assignment: CDR1 SEHNR and CDR2 FQNEAQ (reference sequence). CDR3 protein: CASSPLEEPNTGELFF. DNA of the CDR3: TGTGCCAGCAGCCCCCTCGAGGAGCCGAACACCGGGGAGCTGTTTTTT.

This clonotype has at least ten counts. The chain links TRBV7-3 to TRBJ2-2; D remains unclear. The V and J ends lost 10 bases and 4 bases respectively, with 7 bases between them. In germline, CDR1 is SGHTA, CDR2 FQGTGA. The length of the CDR3 is 11 residues. The CDR3 reads CATQATGELFF. For the CDR3, the DNA is TGTGCCACCCAAGCCACCGGGGAGCTGTTTTTT.

This clonotype was picked up many times. The J gene is TRBJ1-2, the V gene TRBV18; D unresolved. The CDR3 runs 13 residues. Trimming left V 1 base short and J 7 bases short, with 10 bases between. Germline lookup yields CDR1 KGHSH and CDR2 LQKENI. The CDR3 loop reads CASSPQGPGGYTF. The CDR3 DNA reads TGTGCCAGCTCACCACAGGGTCCTGGTGGCTACACCTTC.

In regard to this clonotype: This clone may be a read error of a much larger clone one base away. The genes are TRBV27 and TRBJ1-1; D not certain. This CDR3 contains 14 residues. Germline CDR1 and CDR2: MNHEY and SMNVEV (reference sequence). In DNA form, the CDR3 reads TGTGCCGGCAGTTTATTCGGTTCGAGGGCTGAAGCTTTCTTT. Residues: CAGSLFGSRAEAFF.

The chain couples TRBV6-1 to TRBJ2-5; TRBD1 matches 7 bases. This CDR3 comprises 15 residues. The V gene's germline CDR1 is MNHNS and CDR2 SASEGT. V shed 7 bases and J 0 bases; nucleotides not matched to a gene: 8. In DNA, the CDR3 is TGTGCCAGCATCTCGACAGGGACGTACCAAGAGACCCAGTACTTC. Translated, it gives CASISTGTYQETQYF.

The chain combines TRBV6-6 with TRBJ1-1; 10 bases line up with TRBD1. The CDR3 spans 15 residues. Germline values: CDR1 MNHNY, CDR2 SVGAGI (reference sequence). The ends lost 0 bases at V and 4 bases at J; junction bases unmatched: 2. Written as DNA, the CDR3 is TGTGCCAGCAGTTACTCCGGGACAGGGGCCACTGAAGCTTTCTTT. This sequence encodes CASSYSGTGATEAFF.

This rearrangement joins TRBV4-2 to TRBJ2-3, with TRBD2 as a possible D gene (6 bases). Trimming shortened V by 2 bases and J by 4 bases, and 13 bases separated the two germline ends. Germline CDR1 and CDR2: LGHNA and YNFKEQ. The CDR3 consists of 15 residues. In DNA form, the CDR3 reads TGTGCCAGCAGCCAACTTGGAGGGGCGGCAGATACGCAGTATTTT. Translated: CASSQLGGAADTQYF.

This clonotype was picked up many times. The rearrangement uses TRBV6-1 and TRBJ1-2; possible D gene TRBD1, 5 bases. Germline V CDR1 and CDR2: MNHNS, SASEGT. CDR3 length: 15 amino acids. V gave up 4 bases and J gave up 4 bases, with 16 bases separating them. The DNA for the CDR3 is TGTGCCAGCAGTGTAGGGGCTCTGGCGGTCTATGGCTACACCTTC. Translation: CASSVGALAVYGYTF.

This clonotype appeared a few times. This chain joins TRBV3-1 and TRBJ1-5, with 7 bases matching TRBD1. Per germline, CDR1 LGHDT and CDR2 YNNKEL (reference sequence). V was clipped by 5 bases and J by 7 bases; unmatched bases: 8. The CDR3 loop spans 14 amino acids. The CDR3 coding sequence is TGTGCCAGCAGCTACCGGGACAGTGGCCAGCCCCAGCATTTT. Translation: CASSYRDSGQPQHF.

The CDR3: CASSPGAGMNTEAFF. In nucleotides, the CDR3 is TGTGCCAGCTCACCAGGGGCGGGAATGAACACTGAAGCTTTCTTT. The V and J genes are TRBV18 and TRBJ1-1; a weak D match, TRBD1 (5 bases). Germline CDR1 is KGHSH and CDR2 is LQKENI. Trimming removed 2 bases at V and 0 bases at J, with 10 bases between. The CDR3 loop spans 15 amino acids.

Comments on this clonotype: A much larger clonotype is one base distant, so this may be a read error. V gene TRBV6-2 or TRBV6-3 combines with J gene TRBJ1-1; D remains unclear. The CDR3 has 12 residues. The germline V gene has CDR1 MNHEY and CDR2 SVGEGT. The CDR3 region is CASTNLNTETFF. The CDR3 bases are TGTGCCAGCACGAACTTGAACACTGAAACTTTCTTT.

In this sample, this clonotype turned up a few times. The rearrangement uses TRBV10-3 and TRBJ2-7; maybe TRBD1 (5 bases). The V end was cut by 0 bases, the J end by 4 bases, with 10 bases between. The CDR3 is 14 residues long. CDR1 is ENHRY and CDR2 is SYGVKD in the germline V gene. DNA for the CDR3: TGTGCCATCAGTGAGTCCTTGACAGCTTACGAGCAGTACTTC. Amino acids: CAISESLTAYEQYF.